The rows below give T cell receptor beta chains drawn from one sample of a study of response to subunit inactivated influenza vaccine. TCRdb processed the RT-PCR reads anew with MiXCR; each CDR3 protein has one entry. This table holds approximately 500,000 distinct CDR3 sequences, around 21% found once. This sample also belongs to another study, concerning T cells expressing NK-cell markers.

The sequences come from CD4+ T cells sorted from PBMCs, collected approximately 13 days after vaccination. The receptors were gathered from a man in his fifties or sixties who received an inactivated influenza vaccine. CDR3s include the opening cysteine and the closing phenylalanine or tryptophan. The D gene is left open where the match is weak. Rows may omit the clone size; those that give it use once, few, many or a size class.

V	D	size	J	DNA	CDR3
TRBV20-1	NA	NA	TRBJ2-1	TGCAGTGCTAGAGCGACGGGACACTACAATGAGCAGTTCTTC	CSARATGHYNEQFF
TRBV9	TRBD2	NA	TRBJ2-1	TGTGCCAGCAGCGACCTAGCGGGAGGGATGTACAATGAGCAGTTCTTC	CASSDLAGGMYNEQFF
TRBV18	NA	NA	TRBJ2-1	TGTGCCAGCTCACCAGAATGGAGGTCTACAGCCAACAATGAGCAGTTCTTC	CASSPEWRSTANNEQFF
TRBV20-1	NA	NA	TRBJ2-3	TGCAGTGCTAGACGGGACTCCAACACAGATACGCAGTATTTT	CSARRDSNTDTQYF
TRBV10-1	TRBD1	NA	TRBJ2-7	TGCGCCAGCAGTGAGAACGACAGGGGCGCGAGCGAGCAGTACTTC	CASSENDRGASEQYF
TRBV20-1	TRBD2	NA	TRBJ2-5	TGCAGTGCTCCGTCAGCGGGAACTCAAGAGACCCAGTACTTC	CSAPSAGTQETQYF
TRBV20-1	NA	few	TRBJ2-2	TGCAGTGCCCCGAAGGCGGGGAACACCGGGGAGCTGTTTTTT	CSAPKAGNTGELFF
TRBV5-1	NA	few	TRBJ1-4	TGCGCCAGCAGCTTCGAACAACTTAATGAAAAACTGTTTTTT	CASSFEQLNEKLFF
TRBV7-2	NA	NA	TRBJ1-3	TGTGCCAGCAGCTTGGGGGGGCGCGGGGTAGGAAACACCATATATTTT	CASSLGGRGVGNTIYF
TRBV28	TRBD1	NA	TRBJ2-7	TGTGCCAGCAACGCCGGGACAGCGAGCTACGAGCAGTACTTC	CASNAGTASYEQYF
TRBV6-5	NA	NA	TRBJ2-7	TGTGCCAGCAGTTCGGGTAAGGAAAGCGACGAGCAGTACTTC	CASSSGKESDEQYF
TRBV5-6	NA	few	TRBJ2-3	TGTGCCAGCAGCAGATACAGCGGACCCACAGATACGCAGTATTTT	CASSRYSGPTDTQYF
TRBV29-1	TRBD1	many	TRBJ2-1	TGCAGCGCCCAATCCCGGGACAGGAGTTACAATGAGCAGTTCTTC	CSAQSRDRSYNEQFF
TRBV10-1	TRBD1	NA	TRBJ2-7	TGCGCCAGCAGTCTGGACAGGGTTCGGCACGAGCAGTACTTC	CASSLDRVRHEQYF
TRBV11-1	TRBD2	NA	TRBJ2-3	TGTGCCAGCAGCAGGGGACTAGCGGGCCCGATTCGCACAGATACGCAGTATTTT	CASSRGLAGPIRTDTQYF
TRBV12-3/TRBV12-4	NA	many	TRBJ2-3	TGTGCCAGCAGCCGTACAGGGATTGGTACAGATACGCAGTATTTT	CASSRTGIGTDTQYF
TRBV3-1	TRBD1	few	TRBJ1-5	TGTGCCAGCAGCCAAGGGACAGGGAGATACCAGCCCCAGCATTTT	CASSQGTGRYQPQHF
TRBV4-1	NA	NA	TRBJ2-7	TGCGCCAGCAGCCAGGGCCAGGGTTTCCCCTACGAGCAGTACTTC	CASSQGQGFPYEQYF
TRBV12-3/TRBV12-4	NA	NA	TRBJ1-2	TGTGCCAGCAGTCTGGGGGGCGCGGGCTATGGCTACACCTTC	CASSLGGAGYGYTF
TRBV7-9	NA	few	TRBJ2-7	TGTGCCAGCAGCTTAGCGTATGGGCAGCTTAGCTACGAGCAGTACTTC	CASSLAYGQLSYEQYF
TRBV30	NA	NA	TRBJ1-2	TGTGCCTGGGGCGGAGCAAACTATGGCTACACCTTC	CAWGGANYGYTF
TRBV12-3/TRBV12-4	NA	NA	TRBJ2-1	TGTGCCAGCGGGCAGGGCTTTTACAATGAGCAGTTCTTC	CASGQGFYNEQFF
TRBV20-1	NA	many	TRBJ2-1	TGCAGTGCGCCTGTGGGTTCCTACAATGAGCAGTTCTTC	CSAPVGSYNEQFF
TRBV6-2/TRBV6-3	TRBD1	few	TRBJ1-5	TGTGCCAGCAGTAGTAGTAACACCGGGACAGGGCGTCGGCCCCAGCATTTT	CASSSSNTGTGRRPQHF
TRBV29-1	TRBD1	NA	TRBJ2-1	TGCAGCGTTGAAGGGACAGGGGGCCTTGGGCAGTTCTTC	CSVEGTGGLGQFF